This is a list of T cell receptor beta chains from one sample in a study of radiotherapy plus CTLA-4 blockade in lung cancer. Some clones are missing from TCRdb's copy, which holds only in-frame ones; the method was immunoSEQ multiplex PCR. This table has about 62,000 clones, roughly four fifths appearing once. The specimen was peripheral blood, collected from a patient treated with radiotherapy plus ipilimumab. These receptors came from a human donor with non-small cell lung cancer who had a complete response to radiotherapy plus ipilimumab. Each CDR3 is given with its conserved first and last residue. The order of the fields is CDR3 length, D gene, J gene, clone size, V gene, CDR3 protein, CDR3 DNA. A D gene is named only where the DNA matches it firmly. Some rows have no size entry. The others give once, few or many, or a class for an expanded clone.

len: 14; d_gene: TRBD1; j_gene: TRBJ2-7; abundance: -; v_gene: TRBV19; CDR3aa: CASSMGDRTYEQYF; CDR3nt: TGTGCCAGTAGTATGGGGGACAGGACCTACGAGCAGTACTTC
len: 13; d_gene: TRBD1; j_gene: TRBJ1-1; abundance: -; v_gene: TRBV5-1; CDR3aa: CASSGGGTGFIHF; CDR3nt: TGCGCCAGCAGCGGAGGGGGGACAGGGTTTATCCACTTT
len: 15; d_gene: -; j_gene: TRBJ1-6; abundance: -; v_gene: TRBV19; CDR3aa: CASSIRGSHNSPLHF; CDR3nt: TGTGCCAGTAGTATACGGGGTTCGCATAATTCACCCCTCCACTTT
len: 15; d_gene: -; j_gene: TRBJ1-5; abundance: -; v_gene: TRBV7-8; CDR3aa: CASSEHDSSNQPQHF; CDR3nt: TGTGCCAGCAGCGAACACGACAGCAGCAATCAGCCCCAGCATTTT
len: 13; d_gene: -; j_gene: TRBJ1-2; abundance: -; v_gene: TRBV18; CDR3aa: CASSPTNNYGYTF; CDR3nt: TGTGCCAGCTCCCCGACAAATAACTATGGCTACACCTTC
len: 12; d_gene: TRBD1; j_gene: TRBJ2-7; abundance: few; v_gene: TRBV6-6; CDR3aa: CASSWTGFEQYF; CDR3nt: TGTGCCAGCAGCTGGACAGGGTTCGAGCAGTACTTC
len: 14; d_gene: TRBD1; j_gene: TRBJ2-5; abundance: -; v_gene: TRBV27; CDR3aa: CASSPLWDRQTQYF; CDR3nt: TGTGCCAGCAGTCCGCTATGGGACAGACAGACCCAGTACTTC
len: 15; d_gene: TRBD2; j_gene: TRBJ2-1; abundance: -; v_gene: TRBV7-8; CDR3aa: CASSPRTSSYNEQFF; CDR3nt: TGTGCCAGCAGCCCGAGGACTAGCTCCTACAATGAGCAGTTCTTC
len: 13; d_gene: TRBD1; j_gene: TRBJ2-7; abundance: -; v_gene: TRBV6-1; CDR3aa: CASSVRQGIEQYF; CDR3nt: TGTGCCAGCAGTGTGCGACAGGGTATCGAGCAGTACTTC
len: 16; d_gene: TRBD1; j_gene: TRBJ2-2; abundance: few; v_gene: TRBV7-3; CDR3aa: CASSLSLLTGTGELFF; CDR3nt: TGTGCCAGCAGCTTAAGTCTACTGACAGGGACCGGGGAGCTGTTTTTT
len: 18; d_gene: TRBD1; j_gene: TRBJ1-4; abundance: -; v_gene: TRBV27; CDR3aa: CASSTMTHDRVASEKLFF; CDR3nt: TGTGCCAGCAGTACAATGACCCACGACAGGGTAGCTAGTGAAAAACTGTTTTTT
len: 12; d_gene: -; j_gene: TRBJ1-2; abundance: -; v_gene: TRBV29-1; CDR3aa: CSVEDSGGGYTF; CDR3nt: TGCAGCGTTGAAGATAGCGGGGGTGGCTACACCTTC
len: 15; d_gene: -; j_gene: TRBJ2-3; abundance: few; v_gene: TRBV9; CDR3aa: CASSVSTRDTDTQYF; CDR3nt: TGTGCCAGCAGCGTGTCTACTAGGGACACAGATACGCAGTATTTT
len: 15; d_gene: TRBD1; j_gene: TRBJ2-3; abundance: few; v_gene: TRBV18; CDR3aa: CASSPLRGQEDTQYF; CDR3nt: TGTGCCAGCTCACCACTAAGGGGACAGGAAGATACGCAGTATTTT
len: 16; d_gene: TRBD2; j_gene: TRBJ2-5; abundance: once; v_gene: TRBV4-3; CDR3aa: CASRVSLAGGGETQYF; CDR3nt: TGCGCCAGCAGAGTGTCACTAGCGGGAGGTGGAGAGACCCAGTACTTC
len: 13; d_gene: -; j_gene: TRBJ1-1; abundance: -; v_gene: TRBV7-3; CDR3aa: CASSPMSVTEAFF; CDR3nt: TGTGCCAGCAGCCCGATGAGCGTCACTGAAGCTTTCTTT
len: 15; d_gene: -; j_gene: TRBJ2-1; abundance: -; v_gene: TRBV28; CDR3aa: CASTEEVRRYNEQFF; CDR3nt: TGTGCCAGCACCGAAGAGGTGCGGAGATACAATGAGCAGTTCTTC